These 26 T cell receptor beta chains share one sample of origin, sequenced in a study of blood T cells in healthy people across ages. The use of a sample-barcoded 5' primer and a J-beta primer mix characterized a second PCR of about 7 to 12 cycles. TCRdb re-called the 5' RACE reads with MiXCR, one entry per CDR3 protein. This table has roughly 700,000 distinct CDR3 sequences, approximately 25% appearing once. This sample was shared with a second study, whose subject was T cells of mothers and their children.

Sequenced sample: blood. The receptors were gathered from a boy aged 5-17 years in good health.

The chain employs TRBV7-2 and TRBJ1-6; TRBD1 matches at 8 bases. The V segment lost 4 bases and the J segment 7 bases; nucleotides outside the gene matches: 6. Germline V gene data show CDR1 as SGHTA and CDR2 as FQGNSA. This CDR3 has 15 residues. In DNA, the CDR3 is TGTGCCAGCAGCTCATGGACAGGGAGGAATTCACCCCTCCACTTT. Translating gives CASSSWTGRNSPLHF.

The rearrangement links TRBV9 to TRBJ2-5; D might be TRBD2 (7 bases). The J call may be faulty, since TRBJ2-7 better matches the DNA end. The CDR3 contains 15 residues. The germline gives CDR1 SGDLS, CDR2 YYNGEE. The CDR3 is CASSEGGGLDYEQYF. CDR3 DNA sequence: TGTGCCAGCAGCGAGGGAGGGGGGTTGGACTACGAGCAGTACTTC.

The CDR3 nucleotides are TGTGCCAGCAACCTTCGACAGGGCTTGAACACTGAAGCTTTCTTT. Translating gives CASNLRQGLNTEAFF. The V call is TRBV12-3 or TRBV12-4, the J call TRBJ1-1; 7 bases agree with TRBD1. Losses at the gene ends were 7 bases for V and 0 bases for J; bases not matched to a gene: 8. There are 15 residues in the CDR3.

V gene TRBV7-2 combines with J gene TRBJ1-2, with D hard to call. Trimming took 5 bases from V and 0 from J, leaving 13 bases between them. This CDR3 spans 15 amino acids. The germline CDR1 and CDR2 sequences are SGHTA and FQGNSA. As DNA, the CDR3 is TGTGCCAGCAGCCCGGCCCTGGGTCCTAACTATGGCTACACCTTC. Amino acid sequence: CASSPALGPNYGYTF.

The chain carries TRBV28 and TRBJ2-7, with a possible D match to TRBD1 (5 bases). Germline CDR1 and CDR2: MDHEN and SYDVKM. The V and J ends lost 6 bases and 4 bases respectively, with 13 bases between them. The CDR3 has 13 residues. DNA for the CDR3: TGTGCCAGCAGGTACCAGGGAATTTACGAGCAGTACTTC. It translates to CASRYQGIYEQYF.

This clonotype was counted once. V usage is TRBV7-9 and J usage is TRBJ2-1; 11 bases fit TRBD2. The CDR3 totals 16 residues. V shed 1 base and J 8 bases; nucleotides not matched to a gene: 7. The germline CDR1 and CDR2 sequences are SEHNR and FQNEAQ (reference sequence). CDR3 DNA sequence: TGTGCCAGCAGCTTAGGCACTAGCGGGAGCTGGGATGAGCAGTTCTTC. Translating it yields CASSLGTSGSWDEQFF.

The CDR3 DNA sequence: TGTGCCAGCATTCCTTACCGACTAGCGGGAGGGCCTGAGACCCAGTACTTC. This gives the protein CASIPYRLAGGPETQYF. V usage is TRBV28 and J usage is TRBJ2-1, with 14 bases that match TRBD2. The DNA end lines up better with TRBJ2-5; the J call may be wrong. Germline V CDR1 and CDR2: MDHEN, SYDVKM. The CDR3 spans 17 residues.

This clonotype appeared a few times. In DNA form, the CDR3 reads TGCGCCAGCAGCCAAGAAAGTGGCTATGGCTACACCTTC. It is translated as CASSQESGYGYTF. V is TRBV4-1 and J is TRBJ1-2; the D is unclear. V was trimmed by 0 bases and J by 4 bases, leaving 6 bases between them. The V gene's germline CDR1 is MGHRA and CDR2 YSYEKL. This CDR3 region has 13 residues.

This sequence joins TRBV4-1 and TRBJ2-7; D call uncertain. CDR1 and CDR2 (germline): MGHRA, YSYEKL. V lost 0 bases, J lost 6 bases, and 12 bases lay in between. This CDR3 contains 14 residues. The CDR3 loop is CASSQDARTSEQYF. The CDR3 DNA sequence: TGCGCCAGCAGCCAAGATGCAAGAACGTCCGAGCAGTACTTC.

V and J are TRBV29-1 and TRBJ2-1, with TRBD2 matching over 10 bases. After removal of 6 bases from V and 5 bases from J, the junction contained 4 bases not matched to a gene. From germline, CDR1 is SQVTM and CDR2 ANQGSEA. CDR3 length equals 13 residues. The CDR3 DNA follows: TGCAGCGTAAGGACTAGCGGAGACAATGAGCAGTTCTTC. Translated: CSVRTSGDNEQFF.

This clonotype has a handful of counts. The V gene is TRBV20-1, the J gene TRBJ2-3; a possible D gene is TRBD2 (6 bases). V was trimmed by 6 bases and J by 0 bases, leaving 13 bases between them. CDR3 size: 14 residues. Germline V gene sequence: CDR1 DFQATT, CDR2 SNEGSKA (reference sequence). The CDR3 loop is CSASSEPSTDTQYF. The CDR3 DNA sequence: TGCAGTGCCTCTAGCGAACCTAGCACAGATACGCAGTATTTT.

The chain recombines TRBV5-1 with TRBJ1-6, with D maybe TRBD1 (6 bases). The CDR3 covers 15 residues. With 0 bases removed from V and 10 bases from J, the gap between germline ends came to 14 bases. Germline V gives CDR1 SGHRS, CDR2 YFSETQ. CDR3 nucleotides: TGCGCCAGCAGCTTGGAATACAGGGAAAAGTCACCCCTCCACTTT. Translating it yields CASSLEYREKSPLHF.

This chain joins TRBV12-3 or TRBV12-4 and TRBJ2-7; D may be TRBD1 (5 bases). V shed 7 bases and J shed 4 bases, with 17 bases lying between them. This CDR3 is built from 14 residues. DNA for the CDR3: TGTGCCAGCAATAGGGGCAGTGATATGTACGAGCAGTACTTC. This translates into CASNRGSDMYEQYF.

This sequence joins TRBV7-2 and TRBJ2-1; the D gene is possibly TRBD1 (5 bases). The assigned J gene may be wrong: the sequence end matches TRBJ2-7 better. In germline, CDR1 is SGHTA, CDR2 FQGNSA. CDR3 length: 14 residues. In DNA form, the CDR3 reads TGTGCCAGCAGCTCCACACCAGGGATATACGAGCAGTACGTC. Its protein product is CASSSTPGIYEQYV.

The table lists this clonotype with a few counts. This chain links TRBV27 with TRBJ2-7; 15 bases align to TRBD2. V gave up 4 bases and J gave up 3 bases; unmatched junction bases: 4. CDR1 is MNHEY, CDR2 SMNVEV, per germline (reference sequence). The CDR3 extends over 16 amino acids. The CDR3 DNA is TGTGCCAGCAGTTCGGGACTAGCGGGAGGTATCTACGAGCAGTACTTC. It specifies CASSSGLAGGIYEQYF.

In its sample, this clonotype was seen a few times. The chain is built from TRBV14 and TRBJ2-7; D unresolved. CDR1 is SGHDN, CDR2 FVKESK, per germline. There are 14 residues in the CDR3. V was trimmed by 1 base and J by 2 bases, leaving 9 bases between them. CDR3 residues: CASSQVGSPYEQYF. CDR3 bases: TGTGCCAGCAGCCAAGTGGGGTCGCCCTACGAGCAGTACTTC.

The chain carries TRBV29-1 and TRBJ2-1; tentatively, D is TRBD2 (5 bases). The germline CDR1 and CDR2 sequences are SQVTM and ANQGSEA. The CDR3 runs 13 residues. Trimming took 6 bases from V and 4 from J, leaving 13 bases between them. Here the CDR3 reads CSVALGDYNEQFF. The DNA of the CDR3 is TGCAGCGTGGCCCTGGGAGATTACAATGAGCAGTTCTTC.

This clonotype was seen a handful of times. This chain links TRBV28 with TRBJ1-4, with D maybe TRBD1 (5 bases). The ends were cut back, 7 bases at V and 9 bases at J, with 15 bases in the middle. This CDR3 contains 13 residues. The germline CDR1 and CDR2 sequences are MDHEN and SYDVKM. The CDR3 sequence: CASKEGLRKKLFF. DNA of the CDR3: TGTGCCAGCAAAGAGGGGTTGAGGAAAAAACTGTTTTTT.

The chain carries TRBV5-1 and TRBJ2-3; a weak D match, TRBD2 (7 bases). Trimming took 4 bases from V and 8 from J, leaving 17 bases between them. The CDR3 runs to 14 residues. Germline CDR1 reads SGHRS; CDR2 reads YFSETQ. The CDR3 DNA reads TGCGCCAGCAGCACCCTCCTAGGGGGGGTTACGCAGTATTTT. It encodes CASSTLLGGVTQYF. The variable domain in full, completed from reference TRBV5-1 and TRBJ2-3, reads KAGVTQTPRYLIKTRGQQVTLSCSPISGHRSVSWYQQTPGQGLQFLFEYFSETQRNKGNFPGRFSGRQFSNSRSEMNVSTLELGDSALYLCASSTLLGGVTQYFGPGTRLTVL.

The chain joins TRBV28 to TRBJ2-1; the D gene is possibly TRBD1 (5 bases). The CDR3 loop spans 15 amino acids. Trimming removed 6 bases from V and 6 bases from J, with 18 bases in between. Germline V CDR1 and CDR2: MDHEN, SYDVKM. The CDR3 sequence is CASSPPPRVVNEQFF. CDR3 sequence (DNA): TGTGCCAGCAGCCCTCCCCCCAGGGTAGTCAATGAGCAGTTCTTC. Full variable domain (remainder filled in from reference TRBV28 and TRBJ2-1): DVKVTQSSRYLVKRTGEKVFLECVQDMDHENMFWYRQDPGLGLRLIYFSYDVKMKEKGDIPEGYSVSREKKERFSLILESASTNQTSMYLCASSPPPRVVNEQFFGPGTRLTVL.

This clonotype appeared a few times. The V gene is TRBV7-2, the J gene TRBJ2-7; 9 bases are shared with TRBD2. Germline CDR1 SGHTA, CDR2 FQGNSA. Trimming cost V 5 bases and J 6 bases; bases outside gene matches: 14. The CDR3 is made up of 16 amino acids. Here the CDR3 reads CASSQTSGIGGLEQYF. In DNA, the CDR3 is TGTGCCAGCAGCCAGACTAGCGGAATCGGGGGACTCGAGCAGTACTTC.

The V and J genes are TRBV20-1 and TRBJ2-5; 8 nucleotides match TRBD1. This CDR3 is 15 amino acids long. From germline, CDR1 is DFQATT and CDR2 SNEGSKA (reference sequence). The junction had 15 bases not matched to a gene; V was cut back by 3 bases and J by 9 bases. The CDR3 coding sequence is TGCAGTGCTAGTGGGCTATTCCCAAGACAGGGGTCCCAGTACTTC. Translation: CSASGLFPRQGSQYF.

CDR3: CASSPEGGIGYEQYF. The CDR3 DNA reads as TGTGCCAGCAGTCCGGAGGGGGGGATCGGGTACGAGCAGTACTTC. The rearrangement links TRBV12-3 or TRBV12-4 to TRBJ2-7; tentative D call: TRBD2 (7 bases). The CDR3 covers 15 residues. Trimming cost V 5 bases and J 4 bases, with 18 bases left between them.

This clonotype was recorded many times. This chain links TRBV29-1 with TRBJ2-5; 7 bases match TRBD2. This CDR3 is built from 13 residues. After removal of 6 bases from V and 5 bases from J, the junction contained 9 bases not matched to a gene. Germline V gives CDR1 SQVTM, CDR2 ANQGSEA. CDR3 in DNA: TGCAGCGTGGCCGGGCTAGCGGTGGAGACCCAGTACTTC. Protein product: CSVAGLAVETQYF.

The chain combines TRBV5-1 with TRBJ2-7; TRBD2 aligns across 8 bases. CDR3 length equals 17 residues. Germline V lookup: CDR1 SGHRS, CDR2 YFSETQ. J was trimmed by 5 bases and V by 0 bases; bases with no gene match: 13. CDR3 protein: CASSLGVAGISTHEQYF. For the CDR3, the DNA is TGCGCCAGCAGCTTGGGAGTAGCGGGAATCTCGACCCACGAGCAGTACTTC. The variable domain in full, with the rest retrieved from reference TRBV5-1 and TRBJ2-7, is KAGVTQTPRYLIKTRGQQVTLSCSPISGHRSVSWYQQTPGQGLQFLFEYFSETQRNKGNFPGRFSGRQFSNSRSEMNVSTLELGDSALYLCASSLGVAGISTHEQYFGPGTRLTVT.

This chain uses TRBV6-2 or TRBV6-3 with TRBJ2-2; the D is unclear. V lost 6 bases and J lost 1, with 12 bases in between. Germline loops: CDR1 MNHEY, CDR2 SVGEGT. The CDR3 is made up of 15 amino acids. The chain's CDR3 is CASRPPRENTGELFF. The CDR3 nucleotides are TGTGCCAGCAGGCCTCCTAGAGAGAACACCGGGGAGCTGTTTTTT.